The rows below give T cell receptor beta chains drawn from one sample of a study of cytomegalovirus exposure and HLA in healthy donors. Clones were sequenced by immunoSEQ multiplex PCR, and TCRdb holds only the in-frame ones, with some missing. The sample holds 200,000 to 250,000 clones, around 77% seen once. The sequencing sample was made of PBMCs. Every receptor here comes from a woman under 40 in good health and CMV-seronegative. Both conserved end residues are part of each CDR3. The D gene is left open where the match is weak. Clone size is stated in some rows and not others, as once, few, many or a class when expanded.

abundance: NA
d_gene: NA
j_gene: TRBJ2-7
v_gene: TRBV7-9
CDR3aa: CASSFVPDEQYF
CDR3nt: TGTGCCAGCAGCTTTGTACCGGACGAGCAGTACTTC

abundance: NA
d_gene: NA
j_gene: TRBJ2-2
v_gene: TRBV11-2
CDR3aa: CASSGGELFF
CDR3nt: TGTGCCAGCTCCGGCGGGGAGCTGTTTTTT

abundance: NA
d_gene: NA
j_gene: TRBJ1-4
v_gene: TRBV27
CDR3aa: CATRVEGKLFF
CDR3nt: TGTGCCACCCGCGTGGAGGGTAAACTGTTTTTT

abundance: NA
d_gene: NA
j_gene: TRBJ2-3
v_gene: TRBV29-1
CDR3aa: CSVPDFTDTQYF
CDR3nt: TGCAGCGTTCCGGACTTCACAGATACGCAGTATTTT

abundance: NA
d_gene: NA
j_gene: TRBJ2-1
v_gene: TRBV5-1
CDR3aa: CASSLELVSGEQFF
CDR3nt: TGCGCCAGCAGCTTGGAATTAGTTAGCGGCGAGCAGTTCTTC

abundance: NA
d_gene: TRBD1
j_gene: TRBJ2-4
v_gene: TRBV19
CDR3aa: CASSPGGRYIQYF
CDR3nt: TGTGCCAGTAGCCCAGGGGGCAGGTACATTCAGTACTTC

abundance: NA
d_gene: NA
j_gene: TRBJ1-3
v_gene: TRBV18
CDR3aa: CASSPLVSGNTIYF
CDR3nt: TGTGCCAGCTCACCCTTAGTGTCTGGAAACACCATATATTTT

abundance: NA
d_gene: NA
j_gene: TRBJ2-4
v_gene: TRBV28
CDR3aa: CASAVQAILNIQYF
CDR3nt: TGTGCCAGCGCGGTACAGGCAATTTTAAACATTCAGTACTTC

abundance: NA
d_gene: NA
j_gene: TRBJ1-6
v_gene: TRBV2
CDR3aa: CASNKRAGKYNSPLHF
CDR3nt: TGTGCCAGCAACAAACGGGCAGGGAAGTATAATTCACCCCTCCACTTT

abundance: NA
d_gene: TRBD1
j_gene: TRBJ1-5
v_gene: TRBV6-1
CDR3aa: CASSEYRGVSNQPQHF
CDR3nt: TGTGCCAGCAGTGAATACAGGGGAGTTTCCAATCAGCCCCAGCATTTT

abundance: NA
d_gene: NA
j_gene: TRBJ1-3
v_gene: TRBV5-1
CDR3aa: CASSSPGPGNTIYF
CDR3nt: TGCGCCAGCAGCTCGCCAGGGCCAGGAAACACCATATATTTT

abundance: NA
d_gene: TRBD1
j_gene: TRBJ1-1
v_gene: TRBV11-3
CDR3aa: CASSPGQGNTEAFF
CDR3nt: TGTGCCAGCAGCCCTGGACAGGGGAACACTGAAGCTTTCTTT

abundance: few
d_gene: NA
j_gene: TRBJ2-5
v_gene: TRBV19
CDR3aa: CASSMSTTGETQYF
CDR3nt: TGTGCCAGTAGCATGAGTACGACGGGAGAGACCCAGTACTTC

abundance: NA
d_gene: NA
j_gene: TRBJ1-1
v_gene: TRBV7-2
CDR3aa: CASSLGGGTEAFF
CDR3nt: TGTGCCAGCAGCTTAGGAGGGGGCACTGAAGCTTTCTTT

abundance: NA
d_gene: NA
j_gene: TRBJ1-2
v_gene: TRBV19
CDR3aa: CASSGRNYGYTF
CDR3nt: TGTGCCAGTAGTGGGAGAAACTATGGCTACACCTTC

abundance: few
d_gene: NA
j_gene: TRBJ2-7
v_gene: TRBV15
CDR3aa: CATSRGRSYEQYF
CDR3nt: TGTGCCACCAGCAGAGGTAGAAGCTACGAGCAGTACTTC

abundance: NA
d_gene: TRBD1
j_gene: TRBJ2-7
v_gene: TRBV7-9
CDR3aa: CASSFGPKGQDVNEQYF
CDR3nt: TGTGCCAGCAGCTTTGGACCCAAAGGACAGGACGTTAACGAGCAGTACTTC

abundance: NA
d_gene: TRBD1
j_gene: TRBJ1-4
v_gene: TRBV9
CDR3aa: CASGPPTGQGDEKLFF
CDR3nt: TGTGCCAGCGGCCCCCCCACAGGACAGGGGGATGAAAAACTGTTTTTT

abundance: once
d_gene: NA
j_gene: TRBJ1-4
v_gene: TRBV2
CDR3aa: CALALPNEKLFF
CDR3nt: TGTGCCTTAGCACTGCCTAATGAAAAACTGTTTTTT

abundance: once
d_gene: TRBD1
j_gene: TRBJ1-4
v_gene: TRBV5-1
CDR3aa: CASSLGTGVEKLFF
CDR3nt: TGCGCCAGCAGCTTGGGTACAGGGGTTGAAAAACTGTTTTTT

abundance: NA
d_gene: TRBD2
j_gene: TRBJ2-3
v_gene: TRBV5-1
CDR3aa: CASTTSGTTDTQYF
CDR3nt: TGCGCCAGCACCACTAGCGGGACCACAGATACGCAGTATTTT

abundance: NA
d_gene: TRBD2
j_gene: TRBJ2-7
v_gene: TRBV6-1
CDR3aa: CASRPGGLAAYEQYF
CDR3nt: TGTGCCAGCAGACCCGGTGGACTAGCGGCCTACGAGCAGTACTTC

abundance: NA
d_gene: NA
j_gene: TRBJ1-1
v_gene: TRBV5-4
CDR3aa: CASSFPDRGEAFF
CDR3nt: TGTGCCAGCAGCTTCCCGGACAGAGGTGAAGCTTTCTTT

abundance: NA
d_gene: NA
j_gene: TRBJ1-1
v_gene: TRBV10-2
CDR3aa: CASSDVGASTEAFF
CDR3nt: TGCGCCAGCAGTGATGTGGGGGCGAGCACTGAAGCTTTCTTT

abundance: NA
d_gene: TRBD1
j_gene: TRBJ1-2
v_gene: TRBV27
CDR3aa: CASSLRDRGYGYTF
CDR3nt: TGTGCCAGCAGTTTAAGGGACAGGGGCTATGGCTACACCTTC

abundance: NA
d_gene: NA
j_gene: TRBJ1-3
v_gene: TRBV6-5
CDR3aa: CASSYGGPSGNTIYF
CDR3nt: TGTGCCAGCAGTTACGGGGGCCCTTCGGGAAACACCATATATTTT

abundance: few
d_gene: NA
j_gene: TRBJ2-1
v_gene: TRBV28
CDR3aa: CASSFGGSSYNEQFF
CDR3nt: TGTGCCAGCAGTTTTGGTGGGAGCTCCTACAATGAGCAGTTCTTC

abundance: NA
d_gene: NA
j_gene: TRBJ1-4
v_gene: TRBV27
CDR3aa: CASTRGGGNEKLFF
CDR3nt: TGTGCCAGTACCCGAGGTGGAGGTAATGAAAAACTGTTTTTT

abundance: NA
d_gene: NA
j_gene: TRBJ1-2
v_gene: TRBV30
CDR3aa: CAWTPIIGTRGYGYTF
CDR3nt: TGTGCCTGGACCCCGATCATAGGGACACGAGGCTATGGCTACACCTTC

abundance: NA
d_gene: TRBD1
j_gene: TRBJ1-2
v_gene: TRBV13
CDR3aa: CASSSKGQGLCSYTF
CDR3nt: TGTGCCAGCAGCTCCAAGGGACAGGGGCTTTGTAGCTACACCTTC

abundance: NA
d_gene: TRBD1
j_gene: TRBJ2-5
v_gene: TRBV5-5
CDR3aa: CASSSSGTGGKTQYF
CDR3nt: TGTGCCAGCAGCTCTTCCGGGACAGGGGGTAAGACCCAGTACTTC

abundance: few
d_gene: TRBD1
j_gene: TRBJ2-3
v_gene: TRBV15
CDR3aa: CATSRDRTGGTDTQYF
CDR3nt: TGTGCCACCAGCAGAGACCGGACAGGAGGCACAGATACGCAGTATTTT

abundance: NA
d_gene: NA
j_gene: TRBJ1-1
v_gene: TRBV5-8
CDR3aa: CASSSSSGTEAFF
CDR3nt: TGTGCCAGCAGCTCATCTTCGGGAACTGAAGCTTTCTTT

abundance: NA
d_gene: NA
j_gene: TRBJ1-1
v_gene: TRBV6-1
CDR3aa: CASSTGLEAFF
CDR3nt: TGTGCCAGCAGTACTGGGCTTGAAGCTTTCTTT

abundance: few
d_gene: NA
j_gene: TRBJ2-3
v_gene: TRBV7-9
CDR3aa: CASSPETYTDTQYF
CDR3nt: TGTGCCAGCAGCCCCGAGACTTACACAGATACGCAGTATTTT

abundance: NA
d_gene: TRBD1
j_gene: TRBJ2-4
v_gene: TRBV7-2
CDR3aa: CASSPSRDRPRSRDIQYF
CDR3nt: TGTGCCAGCAGCCCTTCCCGGGACAGGCCTCGGTCTAGGGACATTCAGTACTTC

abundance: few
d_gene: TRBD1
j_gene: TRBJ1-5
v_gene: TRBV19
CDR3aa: CASNPTGTGGHQPQHF
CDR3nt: TGTGCCAGTAATCCCACCGGGACAGGGGGTCATCAGCCCCAGCATTTT

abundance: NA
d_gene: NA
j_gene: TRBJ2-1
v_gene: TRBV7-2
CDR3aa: CASSSGPRDGNEQFF
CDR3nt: TGTGCCAGCAGCAGCGGCCCCCGTGATGGGAATGAGCAGTTCTTC

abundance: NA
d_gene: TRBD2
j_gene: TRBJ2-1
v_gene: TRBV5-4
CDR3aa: CASTGGGIYNEQFF
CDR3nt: TGTGCCAGCACCGGGGGGGGCATATACAATGAGCAGTTCTTC

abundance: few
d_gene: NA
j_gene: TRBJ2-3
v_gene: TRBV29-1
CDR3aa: CSVEQGNSPDTQYF
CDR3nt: TGCAGCGTAGAGCAGGGGAATAGCCCAGATACGCAGTATTTT

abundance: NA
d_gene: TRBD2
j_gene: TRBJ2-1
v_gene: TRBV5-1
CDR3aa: CASSSSGGARYNEQFF
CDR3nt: TGCGCCAGCTCAAGCAGCGGGGGGGCAAGGTACAATGAGCAGTTCTTC

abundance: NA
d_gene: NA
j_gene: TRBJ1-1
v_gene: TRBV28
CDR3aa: CASSLQGSVGAFF
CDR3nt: TGTGCCAGCAGTTTGCAGGGTTCGGTTGGCGCTTTCTTT

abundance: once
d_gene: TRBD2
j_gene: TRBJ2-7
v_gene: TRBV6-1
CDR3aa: CASSEWGLAGEDEQYF
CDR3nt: TGTGCCAGCAGTGAATGGGGCCTCGCGGGAGAAGACGAGCAGTACTTC

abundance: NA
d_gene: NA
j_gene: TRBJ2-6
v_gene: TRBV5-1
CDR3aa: CASSSYAGANVLTF
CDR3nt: TGCGCCAGCAGCTCCTATGCTGGGGCCAACGTCCTGACTTTC

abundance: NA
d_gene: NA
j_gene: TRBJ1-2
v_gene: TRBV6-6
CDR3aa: CASSIVFRDTNYGYTF
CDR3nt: TGTGCCAGCAGTATTGTTTTCAGGGACACTAACTATGGCTACACCTTC

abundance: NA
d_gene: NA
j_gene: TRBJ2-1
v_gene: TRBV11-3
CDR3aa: CASSLDVSGSYNEQFF
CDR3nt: TGTGCCAGCAGCTTAGATGTAAGCGGTTCCTACAATGAGCAGTTCTTC

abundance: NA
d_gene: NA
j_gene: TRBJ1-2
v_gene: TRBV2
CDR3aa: CASTLVEDYGYTF
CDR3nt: TGTGCCAGCACCTTAGTCGAGGACTATGGCTACACCTTC

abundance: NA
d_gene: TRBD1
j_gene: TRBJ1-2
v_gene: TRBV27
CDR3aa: CASSFSGTANYGYTF
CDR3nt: TGTGCCAGCAGTTTTTCCGGGACAGCAAACTATGGCTACACCTTC

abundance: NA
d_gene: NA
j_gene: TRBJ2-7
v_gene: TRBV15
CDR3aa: CATSRDDGSSSYEQYF
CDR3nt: TGTGCCACCAGCAGAGATGACGGGAGTAGCTCCTACGAGCAGTACTTC

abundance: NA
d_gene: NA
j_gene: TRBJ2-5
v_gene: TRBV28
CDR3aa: CASRAQPGETQYF
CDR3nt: TGTGCCAGCAGAGCTCAACCGGGGGAGACCCAGTACTTC

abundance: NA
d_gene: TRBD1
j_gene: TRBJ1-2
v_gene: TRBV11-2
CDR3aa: CASRQPGQGFDGYTF
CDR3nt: TGTGCCAGCAGGCAGCCGGGACAGGGGTTCGATGGCTACACCTTC

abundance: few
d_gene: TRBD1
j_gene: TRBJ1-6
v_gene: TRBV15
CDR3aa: CATSAQIRGNSPLHF
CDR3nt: TGTGCCACCAGCGCCCAGATCAGGGGGAATTCACCCCTCCACTTT

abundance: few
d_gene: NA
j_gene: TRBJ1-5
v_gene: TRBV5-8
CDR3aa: CASSGGRGLDQPQHF
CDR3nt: TGTGCCTCTTCGGGGGGGCGCGGGTTGGATCAGCCCCAGCATTTT